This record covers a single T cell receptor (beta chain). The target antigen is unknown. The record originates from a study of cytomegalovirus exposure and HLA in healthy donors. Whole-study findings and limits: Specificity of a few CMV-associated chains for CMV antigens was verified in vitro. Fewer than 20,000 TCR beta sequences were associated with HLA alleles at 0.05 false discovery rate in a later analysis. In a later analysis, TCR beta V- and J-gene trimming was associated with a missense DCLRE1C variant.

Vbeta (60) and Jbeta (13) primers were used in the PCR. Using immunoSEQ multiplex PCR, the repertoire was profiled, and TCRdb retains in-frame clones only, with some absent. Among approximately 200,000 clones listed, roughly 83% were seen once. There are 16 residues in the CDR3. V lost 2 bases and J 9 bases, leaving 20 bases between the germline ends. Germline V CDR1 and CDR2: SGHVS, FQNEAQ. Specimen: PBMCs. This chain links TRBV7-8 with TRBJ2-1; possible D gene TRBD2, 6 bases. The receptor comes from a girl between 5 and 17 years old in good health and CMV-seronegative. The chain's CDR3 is CASSLRRLVGEGEQFF. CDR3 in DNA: TGTGCCAGCAGCTTAAGAAGACTAGTCGGGGAAGGTGAGCAGTTCTTC.